What follows are 8 T cell receptor beta chains derived from one specimen sequenced in a study of cytomegalovirus exposure and HLA in healthy donors. The PCR contained 60 Vbeta and 13 Jbeta primers. Data came from immunoSEQ multiplex PCR; TCRdb stores just in-frame clones and leaves some out. The profile shows under 200,000 clones, 77% of them singletons. The sequencing sample was made of PBMCs. These receptor sequences come from a man aged 25-45 years in good health and CMV-seropositive.

The chain combines TRBV5-6 with TRBJ1-2, with 8 bases matching TRBD1. Germline CDR1 SGHDT, CDR2 YYEEEE. The junction had 7 bases not matched to a gene; V was cut back by 2 bases and J by 1 base. CDR3 size: 16 residues. The CDR3 sequence is CASSFVDRAFNYGYTF. The CDR3 DNA reads TGTGCCAGCAGCTTTGTGGACAGGGCCTTTAACTATGGCTACACCTTC.

CDR3 coding DNA: TGTGCCAGCAGTGCTACTCATTTTCCGAGCTATGGCTACACCTTC. This codes for CASSATHFPSYGYTF. The chain uses TRBV25-1 and TRBJ1-2; D is uncertain. Germline-derived CDR1 and CDR2 are MGHDK and SYGVNS. V was shortened by 4 bases and J by 4 bases, with 16 bases between the two germline ends. The CDR3 length is 15 residues.

This chain joins TRBV5-6 and TRBJ2-1; 9 bases match TRBD1. This CDR3 comprises 14 residues. Looked up from germline, CDR1 is SGHDT and CDR2 is YYEEEE. V shed 5 bases, J shed 4 bases, and the junction held 4 bases outside the gene matches. DNA of the CDR3: TGTGCCAGCAGTCCCGGACAGGGGTACAATGAGCAGTTCTTC. It encodes CASSPGQGYNEQFF.

This sequence joins TRBV28 and TRBJ2-3; TRBD2 agrees at 7 bases. This CDR3 has 16 residues. J gave up 2 bases and V 3 bases, and 8 bases lay outside the gene matches. Per germline, CDR1 MDHEN and CDR2 SYDVKM. The CDR3 sequence: CASSLEWGGDTDTQYF. CDR3 coding DNA: TGTGCCAGCAGTTTGGAATGGGGGGGGGACACAGATACGCAGTATTTT.

The V gene is TRBV11-2, the J gene TRBJ2-1, with D possibly being TRBD2 (6 bases). V lost 9 bases and J lost 10, with 13 bases in between. CDR1 and CDR2 from the germline V gene are SGHAT and FQNNGV. The CDR3 consists of 11 residues. The CDR3 sequence: CARTSGDEQFF. CDR3 DNA sequence: TGTGCCAGAACCTCGGGGGACGAGCAGTTCTTC.

The rearrangement joins TRBV27 to TRBJ2-1, with D perhaps matching TRBD2 (6 bases). V gave up 3 bases and J gave up 3 bases, with 18 bases separating them. The CDR3 contains 17 residues. The germline CDR1 and CDR2 sequences are MNHEY and SMNVEV (reference sequence). CDR3 nucleotides: TGTGCCAGCAGTTTGCGGCGGGACGGGAGCTTCTACAATGAGCAGTTCTTC. This sequence encodes CASSLRRDGSFYNEQFF.

The chain combines TRBV9 with TRBJ1-3; no firm D call. The V end was cut by 3 bases, the J end by 0 bases, with 7 bases between. The CDR3 totals 14 residues. Germline V gene lookup returns CDR1 SGDLS and CDR2 YYNGEE. The CDR3 region has the DNA TGTGCCAGCAGCGGCCGGGACTCTGGAAACACCATATATTTT. Residues: CASSGRDSGNTIYF.

The chain uses TRBV7-3 and TRBJ1-6, with 7 bases that match TRBD1. With 4 bases clipped from V and 10 bases from J, the junction kept 4 bases outside the gene matches. Germline V gene sequence: CDR1 SGHTA, CDR2 FQGTGA. The CDR3 has 13 residues. CDR3 loop: CASSSKQGSPLHF. CDR3 DNA sequence: TGTGCCAGCAGCTCTAAACAGGGGTCACCCCTCCACTTT.